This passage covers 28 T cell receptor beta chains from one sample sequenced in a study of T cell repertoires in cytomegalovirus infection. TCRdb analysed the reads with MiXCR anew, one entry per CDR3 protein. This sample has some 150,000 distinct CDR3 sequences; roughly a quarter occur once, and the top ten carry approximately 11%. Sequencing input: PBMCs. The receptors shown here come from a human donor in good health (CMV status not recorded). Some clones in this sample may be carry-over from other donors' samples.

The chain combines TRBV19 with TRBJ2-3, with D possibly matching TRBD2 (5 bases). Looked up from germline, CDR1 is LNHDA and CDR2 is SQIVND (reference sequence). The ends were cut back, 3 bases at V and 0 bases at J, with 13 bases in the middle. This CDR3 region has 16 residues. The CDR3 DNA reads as TGTGCCAGTAGTATTAACCGTGGCGGGAGCACAGATACGCAGTATTTT. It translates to CASSINRGGSTDTQYF. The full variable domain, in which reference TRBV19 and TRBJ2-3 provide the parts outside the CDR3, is DGGITQSPKYLFRKEGQNVTLSCEQNLNHDAMYWYRQDPGQGLRLIYYSQIVNDFQKGDIAEGYSVSREKKESFPLTVTSAQKNPTAFYLCASSINRGGSTDTQYFGPGTRLTVL.

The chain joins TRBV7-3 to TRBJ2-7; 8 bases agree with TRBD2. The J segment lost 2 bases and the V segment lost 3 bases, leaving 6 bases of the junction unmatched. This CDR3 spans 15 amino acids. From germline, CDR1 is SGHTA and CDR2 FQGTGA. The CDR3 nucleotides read TGTGCCAGCAGCTTTATGGCGGGGGGAGCCTACGAGCAGTACTTC. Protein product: CASSFMAGGAYEQYF. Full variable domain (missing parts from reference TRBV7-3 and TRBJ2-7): GAGVSQTPSNKVTEKGKYVELRCDPISGHTALYWYRQSLGQGPEFLIYFQGTGAADDSGLPNDRFFAVRPEGSVSTLKIQRTERGDSAVYLCASSFMAGGAYEQYFGPGTRLTVT.

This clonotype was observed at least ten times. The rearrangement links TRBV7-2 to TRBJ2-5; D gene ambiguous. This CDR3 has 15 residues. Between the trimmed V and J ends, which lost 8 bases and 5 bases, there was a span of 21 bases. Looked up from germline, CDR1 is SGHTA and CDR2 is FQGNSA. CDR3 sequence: CASSEPGLRSETQYF. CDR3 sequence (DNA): TGTGCCAGCTCCGAACCCGGGCTCCGGTCGGAGACCCAGTACTTC.

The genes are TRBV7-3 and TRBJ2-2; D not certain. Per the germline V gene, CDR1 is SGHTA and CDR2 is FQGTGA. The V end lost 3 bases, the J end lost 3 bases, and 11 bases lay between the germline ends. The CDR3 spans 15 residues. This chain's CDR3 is CASSLLGLDTGELFF. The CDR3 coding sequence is TGTGCCAGCAGCTTGCTAGGGTTGGACACCGGGGAGCTGTTTTTT.

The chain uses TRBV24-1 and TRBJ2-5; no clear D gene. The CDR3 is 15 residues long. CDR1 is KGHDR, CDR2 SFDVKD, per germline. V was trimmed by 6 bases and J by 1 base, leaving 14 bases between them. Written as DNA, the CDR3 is TGTGCCACCAGTTACCCCGAACCGGGCCAAGAGACCCAGTACTTC. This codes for CATSYPEPGQETQYF.

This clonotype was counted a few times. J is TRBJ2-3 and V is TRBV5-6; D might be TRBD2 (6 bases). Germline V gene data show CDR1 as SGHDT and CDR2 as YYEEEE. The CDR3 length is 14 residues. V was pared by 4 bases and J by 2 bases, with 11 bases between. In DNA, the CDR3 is TGTGCCAGCAGCCAGGGACTGGACACAGATACGCAGTATTTT. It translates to CASSQGLDTDTQYF. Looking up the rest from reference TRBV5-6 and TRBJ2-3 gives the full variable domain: DAGVTQSPTHLIKTRGQQVTLRCSPKSGHDTVSWYQQALGQGPQFIFQYYEEEERQRGNFPDRFSGHQFPNYSSELNVNALLLGDSALYLCASSQGLDTDTQYFGPGTRLTVL.

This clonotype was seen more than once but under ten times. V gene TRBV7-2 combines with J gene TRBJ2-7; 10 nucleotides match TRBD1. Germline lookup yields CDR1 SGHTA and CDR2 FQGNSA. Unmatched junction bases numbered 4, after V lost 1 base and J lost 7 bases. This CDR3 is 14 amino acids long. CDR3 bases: TGTGCCAGCAGCTTAGGGGACAGGGGAAGTGAGCAGTACTTC. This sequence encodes CASSLGDRGSEQYF.

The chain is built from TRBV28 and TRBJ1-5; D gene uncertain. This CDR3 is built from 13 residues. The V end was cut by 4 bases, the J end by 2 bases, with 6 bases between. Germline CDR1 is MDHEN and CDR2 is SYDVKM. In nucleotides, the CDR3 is TGTGCCAGCAGTTCCCTAGGCAATCAGCCCCAGCATTTT. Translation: CASSSLGNQPQHF.

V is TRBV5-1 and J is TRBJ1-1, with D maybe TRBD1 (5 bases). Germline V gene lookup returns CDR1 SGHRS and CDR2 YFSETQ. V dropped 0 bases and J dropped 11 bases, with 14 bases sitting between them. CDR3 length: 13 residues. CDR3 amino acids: CASSLALGALAFF. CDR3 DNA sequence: TGCGCCAGCAGCTTGGCCTTAGGGGCCCTTGCTTTCTTT.

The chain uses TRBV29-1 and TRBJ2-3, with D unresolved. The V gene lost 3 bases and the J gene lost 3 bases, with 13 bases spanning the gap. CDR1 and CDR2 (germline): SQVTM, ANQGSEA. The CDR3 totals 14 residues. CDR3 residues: CSVEVGRWTDTQYF. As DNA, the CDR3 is TGCAGCGTTGAGGTTGGGCGGTGGACAGATACGCAGTATTTT.

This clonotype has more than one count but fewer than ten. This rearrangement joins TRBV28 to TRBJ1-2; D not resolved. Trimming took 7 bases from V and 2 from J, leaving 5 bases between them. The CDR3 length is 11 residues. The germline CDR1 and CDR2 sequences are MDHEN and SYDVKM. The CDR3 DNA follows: TGTGCCAGCAACCAGAACTATGGCTACACCTTC. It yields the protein CASNQNYGYTF.

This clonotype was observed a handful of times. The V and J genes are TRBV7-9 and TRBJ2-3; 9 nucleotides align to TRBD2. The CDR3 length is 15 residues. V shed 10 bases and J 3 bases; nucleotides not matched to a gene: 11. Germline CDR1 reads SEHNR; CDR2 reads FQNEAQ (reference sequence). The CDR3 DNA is TGTGCCACCTCGCCGGGACTAGCCGAGACAGATACGCAGTATTTT. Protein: CATSPGLAETDTQYF.

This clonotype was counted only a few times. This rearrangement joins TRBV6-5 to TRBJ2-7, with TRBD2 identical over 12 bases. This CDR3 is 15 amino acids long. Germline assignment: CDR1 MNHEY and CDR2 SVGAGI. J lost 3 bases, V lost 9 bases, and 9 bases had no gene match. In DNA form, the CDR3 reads TGTGCCAGTAGCCCTCGGACTAGCGGGAACTACGAGCAGTACTTC. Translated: CASSPRTSGNYEQYF.

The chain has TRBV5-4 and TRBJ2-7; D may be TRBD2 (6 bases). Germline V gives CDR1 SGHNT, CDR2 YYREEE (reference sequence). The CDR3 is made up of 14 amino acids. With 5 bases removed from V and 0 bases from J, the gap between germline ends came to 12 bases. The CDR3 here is CASSDSGSSYEQYF. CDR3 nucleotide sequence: TGTGCCAGCAGTGACTCCGGGAGCTCCTACGAGCAGTACTTC.

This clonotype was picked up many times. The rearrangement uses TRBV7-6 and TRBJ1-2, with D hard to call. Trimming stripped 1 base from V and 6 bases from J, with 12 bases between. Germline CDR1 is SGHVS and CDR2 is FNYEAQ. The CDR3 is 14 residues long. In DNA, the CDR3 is TGTGCCAGCAGCTTAGTTGAGGGTGAGGATGGCTACACCTTC. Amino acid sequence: CASSLVEGEDGYTF.

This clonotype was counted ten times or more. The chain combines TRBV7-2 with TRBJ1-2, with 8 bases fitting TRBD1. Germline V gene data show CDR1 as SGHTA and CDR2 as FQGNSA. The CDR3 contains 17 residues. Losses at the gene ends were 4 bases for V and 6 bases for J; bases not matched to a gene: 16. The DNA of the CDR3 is TGTGCCAGCAGCTCTACAGGGGGTATCCTCGCTGGGGATGGCTACACCTTC. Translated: CASSSTGGILAGDGYTF.

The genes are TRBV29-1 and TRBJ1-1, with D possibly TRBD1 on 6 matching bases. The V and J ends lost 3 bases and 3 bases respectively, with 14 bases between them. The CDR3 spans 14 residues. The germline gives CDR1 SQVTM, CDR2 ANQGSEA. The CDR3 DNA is TGCAGCGTTGAGGGGGGGGGGCGGTACACTGAAGCTTTCTTT. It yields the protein CSVEGGGRYTEAFF.

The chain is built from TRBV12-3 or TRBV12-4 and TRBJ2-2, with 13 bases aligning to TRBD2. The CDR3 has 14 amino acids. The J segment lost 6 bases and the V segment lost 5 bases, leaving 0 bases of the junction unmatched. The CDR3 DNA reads TGTGCCAGCAGTACTAGCGGGGGGGCCGGGGAGCTGTTTTTT. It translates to CASSTSGGAGELFF.

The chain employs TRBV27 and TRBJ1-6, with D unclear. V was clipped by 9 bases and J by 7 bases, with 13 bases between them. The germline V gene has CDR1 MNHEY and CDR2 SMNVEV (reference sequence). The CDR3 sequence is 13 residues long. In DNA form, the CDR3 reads TGTGCCAGTAAGGTGGCGGCAAATTCACCCCTCCACTTT. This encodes CASKVAANSPLHF.

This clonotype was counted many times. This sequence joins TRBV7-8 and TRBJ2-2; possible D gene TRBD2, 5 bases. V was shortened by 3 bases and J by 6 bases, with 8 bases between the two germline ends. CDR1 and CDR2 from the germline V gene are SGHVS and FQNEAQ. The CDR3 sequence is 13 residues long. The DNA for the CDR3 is TGTGCCAGCAGCTTCACTAGGGCCGGGGAGCTGTTTTTT. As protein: CASSFTRAGELFF.

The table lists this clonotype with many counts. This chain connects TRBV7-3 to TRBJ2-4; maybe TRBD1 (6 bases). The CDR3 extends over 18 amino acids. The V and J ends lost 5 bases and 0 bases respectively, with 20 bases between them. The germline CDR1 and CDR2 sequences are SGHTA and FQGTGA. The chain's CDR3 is CASSARGGWVLAKNIQYF. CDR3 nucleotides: TGTGCCAGCAGCGCACGAGGGGGATGGGTACTAGCCAAAAACATTCAGTACTTC. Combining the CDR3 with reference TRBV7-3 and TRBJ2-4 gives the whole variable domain GAGVSQTPSNKVTEKGKYVELRCDPISGHTALYWYRQSLGQGPEFLIYFQGTGAADDSGLPNDRFFAVRPEGSVSTLKIQRTERGDSAVYLCASSARGGWVLAKNIQYFGAGTRLSVL.

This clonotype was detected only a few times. CDR3 DNA sequence: TGTGCCAGCAGCCCCGGGGATAGCGGGGCCCCCAATGAGCAGTTCTTC. Translated: CASSPGDSGAPNEQFF. The chain joins TRBV9 to TRBJ2-1; TRBD2 agrees at 8 bases. The CDR3 has 16 amino acids. Unmatched junction bases numbered 12, after V lost 4 bases and J lost 6 bases. CDR1 and CDR2 from the germline V gene are SGDLS and YYNGEE. The full variable domain, with the rest looked up from reference TRBV9 and TRBJ2-1, is DSGVTQTPKHLITATGQRVTLRCSPRSGDLSVYWYQQSLDQGLQFLIQYYNGEERAKGNILERFSAQQFPDLHSELNLSSLELGDSALYFCASSPGDSGAPNEQFFGPGTRLTVL.

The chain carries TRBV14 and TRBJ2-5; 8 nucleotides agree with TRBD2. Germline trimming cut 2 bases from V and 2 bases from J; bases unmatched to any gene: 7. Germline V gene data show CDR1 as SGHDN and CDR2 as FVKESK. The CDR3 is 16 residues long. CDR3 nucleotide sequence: TGTGCCAGCAGCCAATCAAGCGGGGGTCGTCAAGAGACCCAGTACTTC. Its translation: CASSQSSGGRQETQYF. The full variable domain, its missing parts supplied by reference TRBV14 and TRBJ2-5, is EAGVTQFPSHSVIEKGQTVTLRCDPISGHDNLYWYRRVMGKEIKFLLHFVKESKQDESGMPNNRFLAERTGGTYSTLKVQPAELEDSGVYFCASSQSSGGRQETQYFGPGTRLLVL.

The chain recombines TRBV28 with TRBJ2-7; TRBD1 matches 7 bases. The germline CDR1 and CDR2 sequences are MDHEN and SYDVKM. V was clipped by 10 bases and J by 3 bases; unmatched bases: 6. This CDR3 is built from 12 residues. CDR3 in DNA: TGTGCCACCTCGGGACAGTACTACGAGCAGTACTTC. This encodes CATSGQYYEQYF.

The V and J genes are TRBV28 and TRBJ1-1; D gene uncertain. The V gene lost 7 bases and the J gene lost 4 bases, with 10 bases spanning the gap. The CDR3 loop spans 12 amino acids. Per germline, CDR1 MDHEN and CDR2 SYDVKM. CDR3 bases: TGTGCCAGCAATGTAGGGAGCACTGAAGCTTTCTTT. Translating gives CASNVGSTEAFF. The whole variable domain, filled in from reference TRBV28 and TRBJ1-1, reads DVKVTQSSRYLVKRTGEKVFLECVQDMDHENMFWYRQDPGLGLRLIYFSYDVKMKEKGDIPEGYSVSREKKERFSLILESASTNQTSMYLCASNVGSTEAFFGQGTRLTVV.

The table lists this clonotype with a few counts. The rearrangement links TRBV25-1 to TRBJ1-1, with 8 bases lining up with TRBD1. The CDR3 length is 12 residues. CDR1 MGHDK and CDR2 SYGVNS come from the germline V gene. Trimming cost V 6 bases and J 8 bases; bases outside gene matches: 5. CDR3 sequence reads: CASRETGGEAFF. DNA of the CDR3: TGTGCCAGCAGAGAAACAGGGGGAGAAGCTTTCTTT.

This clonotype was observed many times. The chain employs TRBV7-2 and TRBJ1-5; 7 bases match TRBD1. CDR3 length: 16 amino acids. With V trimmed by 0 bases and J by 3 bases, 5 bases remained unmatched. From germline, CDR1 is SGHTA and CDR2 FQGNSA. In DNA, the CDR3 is TGTGCCAGCAGCTTAGCCGGGACAGCGACCAATCAGCCCCAGCATTTT. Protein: CASSLAGTATNQPQHF.

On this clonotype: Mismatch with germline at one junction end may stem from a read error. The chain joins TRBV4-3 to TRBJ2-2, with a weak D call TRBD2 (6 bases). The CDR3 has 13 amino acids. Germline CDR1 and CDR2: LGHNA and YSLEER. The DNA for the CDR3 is TGCGCCAGCAGCCAAGATCTGGGCGGGGAGCTGGTTTTT. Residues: CASSQDLGGELVF.